Below are 2 T cell receptor beta chains sequenced from a single sample in a study of blood T cell repertoires in COVID-19. The table came from immunoSEQ multiplex PCR; TCRdb's copy has only in-frame clones and leaves some out. In the table there are approximately 56,000 clones, approximately 80% of which are singletons. Sequencing used peripheral blood. All receptors derive from a woman over 75 with acute or convalescent COVID-19.

The CDR3 DNA reads TGTGCCAGTACCCATGGGGACAGGGCTGGCTACACCTTC. This gives the protein CASTHGDRAGYTF. The chain couples TRBV19 to TRBJ1-2, with 9 bases fitting TRBD1. This CDR3 comprises 13 residues. Germline CDR1 is LNHDA and CDR2 is SQIVND (reference sequence). The V and J ends lost 7 bases and 7 bases, in that order; junction bases with no gene match: 7. Combining the CDR3 with reference TRBV19 and TRBJ1-2 gives the whole variable domain DGGITQSPKYLFRKEGQNVTLSCEQNLNHDAMYWYRQDPGQGLRLIYYSQIVNDFQKGDIAEGYSVSREKKESFPLTVTSAQKNPTAFYLCASTHGDRAGYTFGSGTRLTVV.

The rearrangement joins TRBV7-2 to TRBJ1-6; 7 bases align to TRBD1. This CDR3 has 15 amino acids. The germline gives CDR1 SGHTA, CDR2 FQGNSA. The trim removed 4 bases at V and 9 bases at J, leaving 9 bases unmatched. The CDR3 sequence is CASSSPTGVSSPLHF. For the CDR3, the DNA is TGTGCCAGCAGCTCCCCTACAGGGGTATCTTCACCCCTCCACTTT.